One sample yielded the 25 T cell receptor beta chains listed below, sequenced in a study of T cells in Graves' hyperthyroidism and ophthalmopathy. RNA transcripts gave rise to amplified TCR beta CDR3 regions. The HTBI set primed first-round TCR CDR3 RT-PCR. MiXCR, applied by TCRdb to the multiplex PCR reads, yields one record per CDR3 protein. The table includes 300,000 to 500,000 distinct CDR3 sequences, more than 12% detected once. Sequencing was done on a sample of blood. These receptors came from a man aged 50 to 60 with Graves' ophthalmopathy.

Ten or more counts support this clonotype. The chain is built from TRBV28 and TRBJ1-5; the D gene is possibly TRBD1 (6 bases). CDR1 is MDHEN and CDR2 is SYDVKM in the germline V gene. With 4 bases removed from V and 2 bases from J, the gap between germline ends came to 12 bases. CDR3 length: 15 amino acids. Here the CDR3 reads CASSSEGVGNQPQHF. In DNA, the CDR3 is TGTGCCAGCAGTTCCGAGGGGGTCGGCAATCAGCCCCAGCATTTT.

This clonotype appeared a few times. The chain has TRBV19 and TRBJ2-1; TRBD1 aligns across 8 bases. Germline V gene lookup returns CDR1 LNHDA and CDR2 SQIVND (reference sequence). V lost 5 bases, J lost 6 bases, and 6 bases stayed unmatched. The CDR3 is 14 amino acids. The CDR3 DNA is TGTGCCAGTAGTTACGGACAGGGTGGCAATGAGCAGTTCTTC. It translates to CASSYGQGGNEQFF.

The CDR3 here is CASSQLHTETQYF. CDR3 coding DNA: TGCGCCAGCAGCCAGCTCCATACTGAGACCCAGTACTTC. The gene calls are TRBV4-1 and TRBJ2-5; D unresolved. V was clipped by 3 bases and J by 5 bases, with 10 bases between them. The V gene's germline CDR1 is MGHRA and CDR2 YSYEKL. The CDR3 totals 13 residues.

The rearrangement joins TRBV29-1 to TRBJ2-5, with D unresolved. This CDR3 contains 13 residues. Germline V gene lookup returns CDR1 SQVTM and CDR2 ANQGSEA. Trimming shortened V by 6 bases and J by 3 bases, and 14 bases separated the two germline ends. The CDR3 DNA sequence: TGCAGCGTGAGAACACGCGTCGAAGAGACCCAGTACTTC. Its protein product is CSVRTRVEETQYF.

This clonotype was detected many times. V usage is TRBV2 and J usage is TRBJ2-3, with 13 bases aligning to TRBD2. In germline, CDR1 is SNHLY, CDR2 FYNNEI. V trimming: 4 bases; J trimming: 4 bases; junction bases outside the gene matches: 5. This CDR3 has 16 amino acids. CDR3 protein: CASSVGLAGVADTQYF. The CDR3 nucleotides are TGTGCCAGCAGTGTTGGACTAGCGGGAGTAGCAGATACGCAGTATTTT.

This clonotype was recorded many times. The chain has TRBV2 and TRBJ1-5; TRBD1 might be the D (5 bases). Germline assignment: CDR1 SNHLY and CDR2 FYNNEI. Trimming shortened V by 3 bases and J by 5 bases, and 8 bases separated the two germline ends. This CDR3 spans 13 amino acids. CDR3 region: CASSDRVHQPQHF. The DNA of the CDR3 is TGTGCCAGCAGTGACAGGGTCCATCAGCCCCAGCATTTT. The variable domain in full, with the rest retrieved from reference TRBV2 and TRBJ1-5, is EPEVTQTPSHQVTQMGQEVILRCVPISNHLYFYWYRQILGQKVEFLVSFYNNEISEKSEIFDDQFSVERPDGSNFTLKIRSTKLEDSAMYFCASSDRVHQPQHFGDGTRLSIL.

This chain links TRBV9 with TRBJ2-1; maybe TRBD1 (6 bases). Germline CDR1 reads SGDLS; CDR2 reads YYNGEE. The CDR3 extends over 13 amino acids. Trimming removed 4 bases at V and 6 bases at J, with 11 bases between. CDR3 nucleotide sequence: TGTGCCAGCAGCCTCAGGACAGTCAATGAGCAGTTCTTC. Translated, it gives CASSLRTVNEQFF.

The chain joins TRBV10-2 to TRBJ1-1; no clear D. The germline V and J ends were trimmed by 7 bases and 3 bases, with 18 bases remaining between them. Germline V gene data show CDR1 as WSHSY and CDR2 as SAAADI. The length of the CDR3 is 15 residues. The CDR3 is CASKDVNTGDTEAFF. Written as DNA, the CDR3 is TGCGCCAGCAAAGACGTGAACACCGGGGACACTGAAGCTTTCTTT.

CDR3 nucleotide sequence: TGTGCCAGCAGGAAGACAGGGGGAGAAGCGAACTATGGCTACACCTTC. Its protein is CASRKTGGEANYGYTF. The chain employs TRBV6-1 and TRBJ1-2; 9 nucleotides align to TRBD1. Unmatched junction bases numbered 10, after V lost 6 bases and J lost 2 bases. Germline V gene data show CDR1 as MNHNS and CDR2 as SASEGT. The CDR3 has 16 amino acids.

This clonotype occurred many times. This sequence joins TRBV6-1 and TRBJ2-7, with D tentatively TRBD2 (5 bases). Germline V gene data show CDR1 as MNHNS and CDR2 as SASEGT. The CDR3 extends over 14 amino acids. V was trimmed by 6 bases and J by 0 bases, leaving 12 bases between them. The CDR3 spells CASRSRGISYEQYF. The CDR3 bases are TGTGCCAGCAGATCCCGGGGAATCTCCTACGAGCAGTACTTC.

The V and J genes are TRBV24-1 and TRBJ2-5, with D possibly matching TRBD2 (5 bases). The germline V gene has CDR1 KGHDR and CDR2 SFDVKD. This CDR3 spans 16 amino acids. V gave up 6 bases and J gave up 6 bases, with 22 bases separating them. The CDR3 DNA sequence: TGTGCCACCAGTTTATCGGACTCCCGAAGGGTACAGACCCAGTACTTC. Translation: CATSLSDSRRVQTQYF.

This clonotype was seen repeatedly, ten times or more. This chain links TRBV30 with TRBJ2-7; D remains unclear. CDR1 GTSNPN and CDR2 SVGIG come from the germline V gene (reference sequence). The V end lost 5 bases, the J end lost 6 bases, and 14 bases lay between the germline ends. CDR3 size: 12 residues. The CDR3 DNA reads as TGTGCCTGGGGGGTTCAGGCGTCCGAGCAGTACTTC. Translating it yields CAWGVQASEQYF.

This clonotype was detected only a few times. V usage is TRBV20-1 and J usage is TRBJ1-1; TRBD1 agrees at 8 bases. Trimming cost V 5 bases and J 5 bases; bases outside gene matches: 7. CDR1 DFQATT and CDR2 SNEGSKA come from the germline V gene (reference sequence). The CDR3 has 13 residues. This CDR3 is CSAQTGVVTEAFF. The DNA for the CDR3 is TGCAGTGCTCAGACAGGGGTAGTTACTGAAGCTTTCTTT.

CDR3 nucleotides: TGCAGTGCTAGTGGGGTTGCAGTGACCCGGACAGGGGACCACGAGCAGTACTTC. Protein: CSASGVAVTRTGDHEQYF. The V and J genes are TRBV20-1 and TRBJ2-7; the match to TRBD1 covers 9 bases. The CDR3 has 18 residues. The V segment lost 3 bases and the J segment 5 bases; nucleotides outside the gene matches: 20. CDR1 is DFQATT and CDR2 is SNEGSKA in the germline V gene (reference sequence).

This clonotype was seen many times. The chain uses TRBV28 and TRBJ2-7; 9 nucleotides agree with TRBD2. In germline, CDR1 is MDHEN, CDR2 SYDVKM. This CDR3 comprises 14 residues. Trimming removed 7 bases from V and 3 bases from J; junction bases left unmatched: 7. CDR3 residues: CASTYSGRLYEQYF. DNA of the CDR3: TGTGCCAGCACTTATAGCGGGAGACTCTACGAGCAGTACTTC.

As for this clonotype: This may come from a read error, since a much larger clone is one base off. The rearrangement links TRBV12-5 to TRBJ2-3; 9 bases agree with TRBD2. Germline assignment: CDR1 LGHNT and CDR2 FRNRAP. The length of the CDR3 is 15 residues. CDR3 nucleotide sequence: TGTGCTAGTGGTGTTAGCGGGAGAGGTGCAGATACGCGGTATTTT. Translation gives CASGVSGRGADTRYF.

This clonotype has only a few counts. The genes are TRBV4-1 and TRBJ1-3; D perhaps matches TRBD1 (6 bases). With 0 bases removed from V and 1 base from J, the gap between germline ends came to 10 bases. CDR1 and CDR2 (germline): MGHRA, YSYEKL. CDR3 length: 16 amino acids. This chain's CDR3 is CASSQDSTGSGNTIYF. The CDR3 DNA is TGCGCCAGCAGCCAAGACTCAACAGGGTCTGGAAACACCATATATTTT.

J is TRBJ1-6 and V is TRBV20-1; D possibly corresponds to TRBD1 (6 bases). V lost 3 bases to trimming and J lost 3 bases, with 9 bases between them. Germline V gene data show CDR1 as DFQATT and CDR2 as SNEGSKA (reference sequence). CDR3 length: 14 residues. This CDR3 is CSAREGDYNSPLHF. The CDR3 DNA follows: TGCAGTGCTAGGGAGGGGGACTATAATTCACCCCTCCACTTT.

The rearrangement joins TRBV29-1 to TRBJ2-3; D unresolved. The CDR3 totals 13 residues. Trimming took 7 bases from V and 1 from J, leaving 12 bases between them. From germline, CDR1 is SQVTM and CDR2 ANQGSEA. The CDR3 region has the DNA TGCAGCGCTTCCCCGAGGCGCACAGATACGCAGTATTTT. It codes for CSASPRRTDTQYF.

The rearrangement uses TRBV27 and TRBJ2-1; TRBD2 is a possible D gene (5 bases). This CDR3 contains 17 residues. The germline CDR1 and CDR2 sequences are MNHEY and SMNVEV (reference sequence). Trimming left V 7 bases short and J 5 bases short, with 24 bases between. For the CDR3, the DNA is TGTGCCAGCAAACCCGGAGAAGGGAGAAATCAGAACAATGAGCAGTTCTTC. Protein sequence: CASKPGEGRNQNNEQFF.

At least ten counts were recorded for this clonotype. The chain links TRBV13 to TRBJ2-1; TRBD2 matches at 8 bases. This CDR3 spans 15 amino acids. The trim removed 5 bases at V and 6 bases at J, leaving 9 bases unmatched. Germline V lookup: CDR1 PRHDT, CDR2 FYEKMQ (reference sequence). CDR3 DNA: TGTGCCAGCAGCCCTACTAGCGGAGACACCAATGAGCAGTTCTTC. It is translated as CASSPTSGDTNEQFF.

This clonotype has just a few counts. The chain recombines TRBV28 with TRBJ2-1; a possible D gene is TRBD2 (6 bases). This CDR3 contains 13 residues. The germline V gene encodes CDR1 MDHEN and CDR2 SYDVKM. V was pared by 6 bases and J by 5 bases, with 11 bases between. The chain's CDR3 is CASRPGLNNEQFF. For the CDR3, the DNA is TGTGCCAGCAGACCCGGACTAAACAATGAGCAGTTCTTC.

This clonotype was recorded at least ten times. J is TRBJ1-1 and V is TRBV18; D is undetermined. Per germline, CDR1 KGHSH and CDR2 LQKENI. Trimming pared 8 bases from V and 3 bases from J, leaving 4 bases between. The CDR3 totals 10 residues. CDR3 DNA sequence: TGTGCCAGCCGCCACACTGAAGCTTTCTTT. Translated, it gives CASRHTEAFF.

This clonotype was observed a few times. The chain carries TRBV12-3 or TRBV12-4 and TRBJ1-4; a weak D match, TRBD1 (6 bases). The CDR3 is 15 residues long. Trimming cost V 5 bases and J 0 bases, with 10 bases left between them. CDR3: CASSQGQATNEKLFF. As DNA, the CDR3 is TGTGCCAGCAGTCAGGGGCAGGCAACTAATGAAAAACTGTTTTTT.

This clonotype was seen more than once but under ten times. The chain joins TRBV15 to TRBJ2-7; tentative D call: TRBD2 (5 bases). V was cut by 0 bases and J by 6 bases, with 9 bases left in between. The germline CDR1 and CDR2 sequences are LNHNV and YYDKDF (reference sequence). This CDR3 spans 13 amino acids. The chain's CDR3 is CATSRDLGSEQYF. Here the CDR3 DNA reads TGTGCCACCAGCAGAGATCTAGGGAGCGAGCAGTACTTC. The full variable domain, in which reference TRBV15 and TRBJ2-7 provide the parts outside the CDR3, is DAMVIQNPRYQVTQFGKPVTLSCSQTLNHNVMYWYQQKSSQAPKLLFHYYDKDFNNEADTPDNFQSRRPNTSFCFLDIRSPGLGDTAMYLCATSRDLGSEQYFGPGTRLTVT.